This TCR beta chain emerged from a study of T cell responses to AZD1222 COVID-19 vaccine. To note about this clone: The antigen remains undetermined.

Using immunoSEQ multiplex PCR, the repertoire was profiled, and TCRdb retains in-frame clones only, with some absent. The sample includes 140,000 to 150,000 clones, about 90% seen only once; the top ten take 2.5% to 4%. The CDR3 loop spans 14 amino acids. The junction had 8 bases not matched to a gene; V was cut back by 5 bases and J by 7 bases. Germline V CDR1 and CDR2: LNHDA, SQIVND (reference sequence). Study-level findings and limits: White British donors predominated, females outnumbered males, and clonal diversity was possibly underestimated. Spike-specific TCR repertoires showed rising breadth and depth after two AZD1222 doses. Repertoire collection took place solely once the T cell response had peaked.

The sequence was collected from an adult who received the AZD1222 COVID-19 vaccine. Source: peripheral blood, taken 28 days after the second AZD1222 dose. The genes are TRBV19 and TRBJ2-5, with 9 bases matching TRBD2. The CDR3, as DNA: TGTGCCAGTAGTCCAGCGGGAGGACCCCTGACCCAGTACTTC. Protein product: CASSPAGGPLTQYF.